This TCR beta chain was identified during a study of shared clonotypes between healthy human individuals. The study's findings and limits: Naive subsets usually exceeded memory subsets in estimated richness.

Comment on this clone: Its antigen remains unknown. Other DNA variants within this sample encode the same CDR3.

V shed 0 bases, J shed 2 bases, and the junction held 1 base outside the gene matches. The CDR3 has 14 amino acids. Germline-derived CDR1 and CDR2 are SGDLS and YYNGEE. Assay execution proceeded at the deep level. Assay used: immunoSEQ multiplex PCR; TCRdb lists only in-frame clones, some missing. Of roughly 2.2 million clones listed, approximately 95% were seen once; the top ten hold approximately 0.4%. CD4+ cells underwent separation, giving CD45RA+ naive and CD45RA-negative memory subsets. The TCR comes from a man between 18 and 29 years old in good health. Some clones in this sample may be carry-over from other donors' samples. Specimen: naive CD4+ T cells from PBMCs. Subset meaning: CD45RA+ positively selected. The rearrangement joins TRBV9 to TRBJ1-1, with 7 bases lining up with TRBD1. CDR3 region: CASSVEGANTEAFF. CDR3 in DNA: TGTGCCAGCAGCGTAGAGGGGGCAAACACTGAAGCTTTCTTT.